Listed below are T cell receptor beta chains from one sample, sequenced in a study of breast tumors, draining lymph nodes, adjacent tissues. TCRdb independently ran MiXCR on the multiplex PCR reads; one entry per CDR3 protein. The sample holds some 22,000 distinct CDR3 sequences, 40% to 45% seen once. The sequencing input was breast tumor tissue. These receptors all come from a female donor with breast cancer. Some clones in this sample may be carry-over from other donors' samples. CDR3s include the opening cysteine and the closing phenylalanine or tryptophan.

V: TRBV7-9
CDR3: CASSTRTSEREEQFF

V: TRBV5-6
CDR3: CASSEPASTNEKLFF

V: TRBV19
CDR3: CASSIRGRGPSGANVLTF

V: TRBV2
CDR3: CATAADRRTNYGYTF

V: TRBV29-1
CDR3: CSVEGERYGYTF

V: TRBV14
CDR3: CASSQDSREYGYTF

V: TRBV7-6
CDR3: CASSRSETSKASYNEQFF

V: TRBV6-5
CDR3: CASSPPRRSTGSGRADTQYF

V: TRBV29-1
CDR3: CSGGLGTDTQYF

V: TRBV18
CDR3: CASSTGTGLYEQYF

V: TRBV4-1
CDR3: CASSQSSRVDYGYTF

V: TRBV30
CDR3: CAWRGGGQKFSYNEQFF

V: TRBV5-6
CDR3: CASSLSGGAGQPQHF

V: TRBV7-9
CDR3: CASSLAGAHTDTQYF

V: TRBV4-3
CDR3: CASSQERGAGANTGELFF

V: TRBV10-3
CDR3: CAIRDRVEGYTF

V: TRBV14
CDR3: CASSHQTGSTDTQYF

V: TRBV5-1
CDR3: CASSLGQGRSPLHF

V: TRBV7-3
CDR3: CASSFGRQSNEQFF

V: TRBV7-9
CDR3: CASSQMDRGRHTQYF

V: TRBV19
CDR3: CASRTGLGPGYGYTF

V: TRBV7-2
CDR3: CASSLGWASGKTYQQYF

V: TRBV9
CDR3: CASSSRLAGGRNEQFF

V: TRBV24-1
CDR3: CATSADGGVDTQYF

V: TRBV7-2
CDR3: CASSLGRTGSTYEQYF

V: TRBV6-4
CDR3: CASRIVGEETQYF

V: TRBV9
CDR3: CASSAEPGLAGGQYF

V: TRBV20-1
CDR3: CSARDPAQGSGETQYF

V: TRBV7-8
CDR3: CASSLGTGWRGYAF

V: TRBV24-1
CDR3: CATSEGDSYNEQFF

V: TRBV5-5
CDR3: CASSLLEGSGIETQYF

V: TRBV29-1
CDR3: CSVRGRHYGYTF

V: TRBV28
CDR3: CASATGLRMQYF

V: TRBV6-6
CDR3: CATHTGTNTGELFF

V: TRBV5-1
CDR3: CASSLGQGVENSPLHF

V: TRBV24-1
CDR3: CATSDPNWTEAFF

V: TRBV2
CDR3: CASTVAPGGRTEAFF

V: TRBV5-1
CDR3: CASSLRRETQYF